Detailed here is one TCR beta chain. The sample originates from a study of PD-L1 blockade in urothelial cancer. This table comes from immunoSEQ multiplex PCR, and its TCRdb copy is limited to in-frame clones, with some not included. This sample has 50,000 or so clones; around 80% occur once, and the top ten carry 3.5% to 5.5%. V lost 5 bases, J lost 7 bases, and 11 bases lay in between. This CDR3 spans 12 amino acids. Looked up from germline, CDR1 is SEHNR and CDR2 is FQNEAQ (reference sequence). V and J are TRBV7-9 and TRBJ1-2, with D uncertain. Material: PBMCs, obtained around atezolizumab (anti-PD-L1) treatment. This TCR was sampled from a man between 65 and 85 years old with urothelial cancer. The CDR3 is CASSPPSGGYTF. CDR3 coding DNA: TGTGCCAGCAGCCCCCCATCGGGTGGCTACACCTTC.